This T cell receptor (beta chain) is drawn from a study of blood T cells in healthy people across ages. Together with a sample-barcoded 5' primer, a J-beta primer mix was included in a second PCR lasting about 7 to 11 cycles. Paired-end reads containing CDR3 totaled no fewer than 2.5 million for each sample. TCRdb called the 5' RACE reads again in MiXCR, with one record for every CDR3 protein. The data show roughly 800,000 distinct CDR3 sequences, 35% to 40% seen once. The CDR3 length is 14 residues. V dropped 1 base and J dropped 7 bases, with 11 bases sitting between them. CDR1 and CDR2 from the germline V gene are SGHTA and FQGTGA.

Specimen: blood. The V call is TRBV7-3, the J call TRBJ2-1, with D possibly being TRBD2 (5 bases). The clonotype originates from a man younger than 35 in good health. The CDR3: CASSLKVAFNEQFF. As DNA, the CDR3 is TGTGCCAGCAGCTTAAAAGTAGCGTTTAATGAGCAGTTCTTC. Complete variable domain (other parts from reference TRBV7-3 and TRBJ2-1): GAGVSQTPSNKVTEKGKYVELRCDPISGHTALYWYRQSLGQGPEFLIYFQGTGAADDSGLPNDRFFAVRPEGSVSTLKIQRTERGDSAVYLCASSLKVAFNEQFFGPGTRLTVL.